This T cell receptor beta chain was identified during a study of cytomegalovirus exposure and HLA in healthy donors. Study-wide points: As a later analysis revealed, the rate of TCR association differed by HLA locus, with DRB1 most and HLA-C fewest.

PCR amplification relied on 60 Vbeta primers (plus 13 Jbeta primers). Assay: immunoSEQ multiplex PCR; the TCRdb copy retains only in-frame clones and omits some. The table shows fewer than 150,000 clones, with roughly 70% occurring only once. This clone was seen more than once but under ten times. Its cognate antigen is unknown. This sequence originates from a man aged 25 to 40 in good health and CMV-seronegative. Source material: PBMCs.

The CDR3 DNA follows: TGTGCCAGCAGTGAATCCGGGGGGCTGTCTGAAGCTTTCTTT. Residues: CASSESGGLSEAFF. The chain has TRBV6-1 and TRBJ1-1, with a tentative D call TRBD1 (6 bases). Trimming removed 2 bases at V and 6 bases at J, with 13 bases between. The CDR3 covers 14 residues. Germline V lookup: CDR1 MNHNS, CDR2 SASEGT.